One sample yielded the 3 T cell receptor beta chains listed below, sequenced in a study of blood T cells in healthy people across ages. Then a second PCR, running about 7 to 11 cycles, was carried out with a sample-barcoded 5' primer and a J-beta primer mix. TCRdb independently ran MiXCR on the 5' RACE reads; one entry per CDR3 protein. The sample carries about 1.1 million distinct CDR3 sequences, about two fifths recorded once. Sequencing used blood. The receptors were gathered from a man in his late teens or twenties in good health.

The CDR3 region has the DNA TGCAGTGCCAAGAGCGCCCCAGGGAGAGAGACCCAGTACTTC. It specifies CSAKSAPGRETQYF. This sequence joins TRBV20-1 and TRBJ2-5; either TRBD1 or TRBD2 may fit D (5 bases each). The germline gives CDR1 DFQATT, CDR2 SNEGSKA (reference sequence). CDR3 length: 14 residues. The V and J ends lost 6 bases and 4 bases respectively, with 18 bases between them.

This clonotype showed up just a few times. V gene TRBV4-3 combines with J gene TRBJ2-7, with D possibly called TRBD1 or TRBD2 (5 bases each). This CDR3 contains 15 residues. Germline V gives CDR1 LGHNA, CDR2 YSLEER. V lost 11 bases and J lost 0, with 20 bases in between. The CDR3: CAHDGRGQSSYEQYF. The CDR3 DNA follows: TGCGCCCACGATGGACGGGGCCAAAGCTCCTACGAGCAGTACTTC.

This clonotype was counted only a few times. V usage is TRBV12-3 or TRBV12-4 and J usage is TRBJ2-5; 8 bases line up with TRBD1. CDR3 length: 14 residues. Unmatched junction bases numbered 4, after V lost 4 bases and J lost 3 bases. The chain's CDR3 is CASSSRTGKETQYF. In DNA, the CDR3 is TGTGCCAGCAGTTCCCGGACAGGGAAAGAGACCCAGTACTTC.